Below, 3 T cell receptor beta chains from the same sample are listed, as sequenced in a study of T cells in localized non-small cell lung cancer. Sequencing used immunoSEQ multiplex PCR; TCRdb keeps in-frame clones, though not all of them. Altogether some 37,000 clones are present, 88% being singletons, with the ten largest covering roughly 2.5%. Specimen: peripheral blood, collected before any cancer treatment. All receptors derive from a woman aged 40 to 75 with stage I lung adenocarcinoma.

The chain uses TRBV13 and TRBJ1-1; maybe TRBD1 (5 bases). CDR1 is PRHDT and CDR2 is FYEKMQ in the germline V gene (reference sequence). The V end was cut by 8 bases, the J end by 1 base, with 14 bases between. This CDR3 has 14 amino acids. As DNA, the CDR3 is TGTGCCAGCCGGACGGGGCAGCCGAACACTGAAGCTTTCTTT. Encoded protein: CASRTGQPNTEAFF.

This clone has just a few counts. The chain carries TRBV6-5 and TRBJ1-2; 10 bases are a match to TRBD1. Germline V gene data show CDR1 as MNHEY and CDR2 as SVGAGI. The CDR3 covers 13 residues. V lost 6 bases, J lost 6 bases, and 4 bases stayed unmatched. The CDR3 reads CASSRGTGDGYTF. In nucleotides, the CDR3 is TGTGCCAGCAGCCGCGGGACAGGGGATGGCTACACCTTC.

The J gene is TRBJ2-7, the V gene TRBV7-5; the table's D gene call, TRBD1, was not cross checked with the DNA. TRBV7-5 constitutes a pseudogene. The CDR3 loop spans 15 amino acids. In DNA form, the CDR3 reads TGTGCCAGAGGCCGCGGGGACAGGGGTTTCTACGAGCAGTACTTC. It codes for CARGRGDRGFYEQYF.